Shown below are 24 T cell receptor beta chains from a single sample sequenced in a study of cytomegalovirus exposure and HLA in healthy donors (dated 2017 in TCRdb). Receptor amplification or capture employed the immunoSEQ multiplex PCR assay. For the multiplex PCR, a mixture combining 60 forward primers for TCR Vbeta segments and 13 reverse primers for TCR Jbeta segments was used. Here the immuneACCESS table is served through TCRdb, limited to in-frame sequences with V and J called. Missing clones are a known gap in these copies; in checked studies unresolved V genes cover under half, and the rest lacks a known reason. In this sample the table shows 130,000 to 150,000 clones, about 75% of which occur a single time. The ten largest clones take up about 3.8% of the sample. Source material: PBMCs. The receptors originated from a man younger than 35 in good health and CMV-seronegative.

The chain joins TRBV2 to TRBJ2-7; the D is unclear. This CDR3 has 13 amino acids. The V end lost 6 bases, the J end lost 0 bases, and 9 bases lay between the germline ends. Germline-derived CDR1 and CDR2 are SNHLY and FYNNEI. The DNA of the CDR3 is TGTGCCAGCAGGGGCGAACTCTCCTACGAGCAGTACTTC. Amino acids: CASRGELSYEQYF.

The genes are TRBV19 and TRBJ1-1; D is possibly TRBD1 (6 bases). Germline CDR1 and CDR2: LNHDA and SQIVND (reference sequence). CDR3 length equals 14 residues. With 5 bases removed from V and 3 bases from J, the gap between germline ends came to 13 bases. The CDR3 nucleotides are TGTGCCAGTAGTTTTGGACAGTCATACACTGAAGCTTTCTTT. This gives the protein CASSFGQSYTEAFF.

The chain's CDR3 is CASSLTGTANTGELFF. The CDR3 DNA sequence: TGCGCCAGCAGCTTAACAGGGACCGCGAACACCGGGGAGCTGTTTTTT. V and J are TRBV5-1 and TRBJ2-2; D possibly corresponds to TRBD1 (6 bases). This CDR3 contains 16 residues. Trimming left V 2 bases short and J 0 bases short, with 11 bases between. CDR1 SGHRS and CDR2 YFSETQ come from the germline V gene.

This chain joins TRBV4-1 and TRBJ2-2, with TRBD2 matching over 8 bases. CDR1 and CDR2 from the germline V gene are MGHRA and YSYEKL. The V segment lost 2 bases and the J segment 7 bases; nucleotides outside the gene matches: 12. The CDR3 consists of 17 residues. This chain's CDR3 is CASSQPTGTRYIGELFF. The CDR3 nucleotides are TGCGCCAGCAGCCAACCGACCGGGACTAGGTACATCGGGGAGCTGTTTTTT.

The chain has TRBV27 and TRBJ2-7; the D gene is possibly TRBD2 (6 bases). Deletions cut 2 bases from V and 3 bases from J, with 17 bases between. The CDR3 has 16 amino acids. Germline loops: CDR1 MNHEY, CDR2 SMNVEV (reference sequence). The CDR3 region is CASSLSGGEGFYEQYF. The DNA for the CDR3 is TGTGCCAGCAGTTTAAGTGGCGGGGAAGGTTTCTACGAGCAGTACTTC.

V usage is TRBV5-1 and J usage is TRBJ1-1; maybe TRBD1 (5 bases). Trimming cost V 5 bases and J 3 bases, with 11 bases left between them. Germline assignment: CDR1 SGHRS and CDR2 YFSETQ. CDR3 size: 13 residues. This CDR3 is CASSLQDDTEAFF. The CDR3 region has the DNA TGCGCCAGCAGTTTACAGGACGACACTGAAGCTTTCTTT.

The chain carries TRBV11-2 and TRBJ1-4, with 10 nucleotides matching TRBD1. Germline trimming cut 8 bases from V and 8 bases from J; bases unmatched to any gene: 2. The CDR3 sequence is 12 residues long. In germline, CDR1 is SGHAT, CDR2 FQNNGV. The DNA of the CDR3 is TGTGCCAGCCGGACAGGGGGGGAAAAACTGTTTTTT. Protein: CASRTGGEKLFF.

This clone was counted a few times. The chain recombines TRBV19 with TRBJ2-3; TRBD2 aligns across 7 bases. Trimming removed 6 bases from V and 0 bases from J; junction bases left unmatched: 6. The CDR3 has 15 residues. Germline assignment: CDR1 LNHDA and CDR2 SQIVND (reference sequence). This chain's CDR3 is CASSRLAVSTDTQYF. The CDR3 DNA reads TGTGCCAGTAGCCGCCTAGCGGTGAGCACAGATACGCAGTATTTT.

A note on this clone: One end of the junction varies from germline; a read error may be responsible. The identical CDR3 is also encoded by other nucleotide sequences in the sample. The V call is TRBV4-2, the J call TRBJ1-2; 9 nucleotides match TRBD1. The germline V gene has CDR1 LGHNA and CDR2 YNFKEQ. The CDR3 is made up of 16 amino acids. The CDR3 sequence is CASSQDRGWSNYGYTF. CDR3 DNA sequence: TGTGCTAGCAGCCAAGACAGGGGGTGGTCTAACTATGGCTACACCTTC.

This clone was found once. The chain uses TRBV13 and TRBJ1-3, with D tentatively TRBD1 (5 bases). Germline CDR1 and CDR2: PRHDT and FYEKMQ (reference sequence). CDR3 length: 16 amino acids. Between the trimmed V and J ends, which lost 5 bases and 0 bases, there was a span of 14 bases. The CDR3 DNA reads TGTGCCAGCAGCGGCAGACAGAGCTACTCTGGAAACACCATATATTTT. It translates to CASSGRQSYSGNTIYF.

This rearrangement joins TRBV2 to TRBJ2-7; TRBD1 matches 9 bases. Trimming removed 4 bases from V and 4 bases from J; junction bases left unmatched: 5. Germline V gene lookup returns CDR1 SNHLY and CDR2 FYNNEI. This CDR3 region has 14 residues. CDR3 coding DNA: TGTGCCAGCAGTGTCGGGACAGGGCAGTACGAGCAGTACTTC. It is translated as CASSVGTGQYEQYF.

CDR3 sequence: CASSGGQGESGELFF. The CDR3 region has the DNA TGTGCCAGCAGCGGAGGACAGGGGGAGTCCGGGGAGCTGTTTTTT. The chain recombines TRBV9 with TRBJ2-2, with TRBD1 matching over 10 bases. The CDR3 has 15 residues. Germline CDR1 and CDR2: SGDLS and YYNGEE. With 3 bases clipped from V and 6 bases from J, the junction kept 5 bases outside the gene matches.

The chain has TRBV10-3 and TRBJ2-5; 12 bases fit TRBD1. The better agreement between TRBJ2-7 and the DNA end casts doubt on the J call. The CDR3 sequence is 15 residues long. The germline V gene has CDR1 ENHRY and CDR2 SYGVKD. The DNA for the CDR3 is TGTGCCATCAGTGAGCGGGACAGGGGGCCCTACGAGCAGTACTTC. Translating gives CAISERDRGPYEQYF.

This CDR3 is CASSIDLEQGPDTQYF. The CDR3 region has the DNA TGTGCCAGTAGTATAGATCTCGAACAGGGCCCAGATACGCAGTATTTT. This chain connects TRBV19 to TRBJ2-3; possibly TRBD1 for D (6 bases). Germline CDR1 reads LNHDA; CDR2 reads SQIVND (reference sequence). CDR3 length equals 16 residues. Trimming removed 0 bases at V and 4 bases at J, with 14 bases between.

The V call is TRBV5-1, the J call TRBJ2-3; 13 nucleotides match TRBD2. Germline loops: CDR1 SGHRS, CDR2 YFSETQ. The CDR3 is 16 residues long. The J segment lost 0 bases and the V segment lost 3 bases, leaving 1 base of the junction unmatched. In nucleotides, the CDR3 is TGCGCCAGCAGCTGGGGACTAGCGGGGAGCACAGATACGCAGTATTTT. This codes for CASSWGLAGSTDTQYF.

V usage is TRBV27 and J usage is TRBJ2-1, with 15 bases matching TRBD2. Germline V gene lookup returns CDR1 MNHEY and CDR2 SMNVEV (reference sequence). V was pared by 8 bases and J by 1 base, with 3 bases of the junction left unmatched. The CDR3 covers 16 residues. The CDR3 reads CASSGLAGGSYNEQFF. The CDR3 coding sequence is TGTGCCAGCTCGGGACTAGCGGGAGGATCCTACAATGAGCAGTTCTTC.

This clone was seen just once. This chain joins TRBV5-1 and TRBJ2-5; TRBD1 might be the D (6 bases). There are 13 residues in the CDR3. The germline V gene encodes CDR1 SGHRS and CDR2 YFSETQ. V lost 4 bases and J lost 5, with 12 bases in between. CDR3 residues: CASSAFGGETQYF. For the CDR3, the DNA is TGCGCCAGCAGCGCGTTTGGGGGCGAGACCCAGTACTTC.

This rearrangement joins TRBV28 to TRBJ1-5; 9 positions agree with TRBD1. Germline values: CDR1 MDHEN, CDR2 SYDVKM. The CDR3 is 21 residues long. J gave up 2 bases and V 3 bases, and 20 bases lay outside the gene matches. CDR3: CASSFYRAVRGQGTRNQPQHF. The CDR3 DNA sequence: TGTGCCAGCAGTTTCTACAGGGCAGTTCGGGGACAGGGTACCCGCAATCAGCCCCAGCATTTT.

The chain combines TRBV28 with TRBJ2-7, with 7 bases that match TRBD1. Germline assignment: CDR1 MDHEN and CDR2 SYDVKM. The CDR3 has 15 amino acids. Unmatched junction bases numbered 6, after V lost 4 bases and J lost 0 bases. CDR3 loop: CASSSGAGGSYEQYF. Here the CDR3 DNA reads TGTGCCAGCAGTTCCGGGGCAGGGGGCTCCTACGAGCAGTACTTC.

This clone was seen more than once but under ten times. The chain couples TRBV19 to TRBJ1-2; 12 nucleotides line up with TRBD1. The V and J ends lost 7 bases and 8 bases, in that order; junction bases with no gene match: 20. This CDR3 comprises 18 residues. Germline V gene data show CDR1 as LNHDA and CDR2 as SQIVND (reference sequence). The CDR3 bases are TGTGCCAGTACCTCAAGGGGGACAGGGGGCCTCGGGGCCCGCGGCTACACCTTC. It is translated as CASTSRGTGGLGARGYTF.

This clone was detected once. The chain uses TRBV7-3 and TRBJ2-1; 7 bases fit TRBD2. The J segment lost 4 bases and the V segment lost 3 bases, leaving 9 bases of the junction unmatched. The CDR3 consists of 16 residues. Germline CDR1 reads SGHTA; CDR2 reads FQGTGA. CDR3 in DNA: TGTGCCAGCAGCTTTAACGCGGGAGTTCTTTACAATGAGCAGTTCTTC. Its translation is CASSFNAGVLYNEQFF.

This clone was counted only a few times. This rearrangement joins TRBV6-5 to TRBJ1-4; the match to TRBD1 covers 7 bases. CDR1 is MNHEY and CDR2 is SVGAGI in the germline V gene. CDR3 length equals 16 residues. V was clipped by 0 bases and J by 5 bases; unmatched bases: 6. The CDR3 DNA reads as TGTGCCAGCAGTTACTCGCCGGCAGGGGGGAATGAAAAACTGTTTTTT. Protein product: CASSYSPAGGNEKLFF.

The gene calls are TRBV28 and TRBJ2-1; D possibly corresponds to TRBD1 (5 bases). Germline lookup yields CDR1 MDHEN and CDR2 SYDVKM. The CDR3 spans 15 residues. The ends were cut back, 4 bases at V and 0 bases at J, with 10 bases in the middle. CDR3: CASSSQVNSYNEQFF. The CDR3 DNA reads TGTGCCAGCAGTTCACAGGTGAACTCCTACAATGAGCAGTTCTTC.

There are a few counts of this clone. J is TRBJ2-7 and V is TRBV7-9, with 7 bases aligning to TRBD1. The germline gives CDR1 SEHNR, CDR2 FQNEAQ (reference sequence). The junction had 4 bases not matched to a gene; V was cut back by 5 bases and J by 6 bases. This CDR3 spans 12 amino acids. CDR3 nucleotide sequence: TGTGCCAGCAGCACCAACAGGGGCGAGCAGTACTTC. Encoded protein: CASSTNRGEQYF.